These 9 T cell receptor beta chains originate from one sample sequenced in a study of Tregs in tolerant kidney transplant recipients. Assay: immunoSEQ multiplex PCR; the TCRdb copy retains only in-frame clones and omits some. The sample has about 100,000 clones, roughly 89% seen once. Sequencing was performed on CD4+ T cells from blood, taken before the transplant. These receptors were obtained from a human donor who received a combined kidney and bone marrow transplant.

This clone was counted at least ten times. The V and J genes are TRBV6-5 and TRBJ2-7; D perhaps matches TRBD2 (5 bases). V gave up 0 bases and J gave up 3 bases, with 9 bases separating them. The CDR3 consists of 14 residues. Germline values: CDR1 MNHEY, CDR2 SVGAGI. The chain's CDR3 is CASSYSISGYEQYF. The CDR3 coding sequence is TGTGCCAGCAGTTACTCGATAAGCGGCTACGAGCAGTACTTC.

CDR3 in amino acids: CASKDSRSYEQYF. The CDR3 nucleotides read TGCGCCAGCAAGGACAGCCGAAGCTACGAGCAGTACTTC. The chain joins TRBV23-1 to TRBJ2-7; D may be TRBD1 (6 bases). TRBV23-1 is sorted into the ORF group, with uncertain function. V was cut by 7 bases and J by 3 bases, with 13 bases left in between. The CDR3 contains 13 residues.

The V call is TRBV2, the J call TRBJ1-4; 11 nucleotides line up with TRBD1. Losses at the gene ends were 1 base for V and 11 bases for J; bases not matched to a gene: 3. The CDR3 is 14 residues long. CDR1 is SNHLY and CDR2 is FYNNEI in the germline V gene. CDR3 amino acids: CASSEGDRGDKLFF. The CDR3 DNA reads TGTGCCAGCAGTGAAGGGGACAGGGGGGATAAACTGTTTTTT. Using reference TRBV2 and TRBJ1-4 for the parts outside the CDR3, the full variable domain is EPEVTQTPSHQVTQMGQEVILRCVPISNHLYFYWYRQILGQKVEFLVSFYNNEISEKSEIFDDQFSVERPDGSNFTLKIRSTKLEDSAMYFCASSEGDRGDKLFFGSGTQLSVL.

The genes are TRBV7-2 and TRBJ2-2, with D possibly matching TRBD1 (5 bases). The CDR3 totals 15 residues. In germline, CDR1 is SGHTA, CDR2 FQGNSA. The V gene lost 2 bases and the J gene lost 7 bases, with 14 bases spanning the gap. CDR3 region: CASSLRLGDVGELFF. For the CDR3, the DNA is TGTGCCAGCAGCTTAAGGCTAGGGGATGTCGGGGAGCTGTTTTTT. Using reference TRBV7-2 and TRBJ2-2 for the parts outside the CDR3, the full variable domain is GAGVSQSPSNKVTEKGKDVELRCDPISGHTALYWYRQSLGQGLEFLIYFQGNSAPDKSGLPSDRFSAERTGGSVSTLTIQRTQQEDSAVYLCASSLRLGDVGELFFGEGSRLTVL.

This CDR3 is CASSSPIAGGTYEQYF. Here the CDR3 DNA reads TGTGCCAGCAGCTCGCCTATAGCGGGAGGAACCTACGAGCAGTACTTC. This chain connects TRBV5-4 to TRBJ2-7, with 10 bases that match TRBD2. V shed 3 bases, J shed 2 bases, and the junction held 8 bases outside the gene matches. CDR1 and CDR2 (germline): SGHNT, YYREEE (reference sequence). The CDR3 has 16 residues.

This clone was detected only a few times. The chain employs TRBV7-9 and TRBJ2-7; 10 nucleotides agree with TRBD2. V lost 9 bases to trimming and J lost 3 bases; unmatched junction nucleotides: 5. The CDR3 has 13 residues. Germline V CDR1 and CDR2: SEHNR, FQNEAQ (reference sequence). The CDR3 nucleotides are TGTGCCAGTACTAGCGGGACGATCTACGAGCAGTACTTC. Amino acid sequence: CASTSGTIYEQYF.

The chain recombines TRBV28 with TRBJ2-1; TRBD2 aligns across 11 bases. Germline CDR1 is MDHEN and CDR2 is SYDVKM. The CDR3 runs to 16 residues. J was trimmed by 5 bases and V by 3 bases; bases with no gene match: 6. CDR3 sequence: CASSLVGLAADNEQFF. In nucleotides, the CDR3 is TGTGCCAGCAGTTTGGTGGGACTAGCGGCTGACAATGAGCAGTTCTTC.

The sample holds a few counts of this clone. The chain recombines TRBV19 with TRBJ2-2; D remains unclear. CDR1 and CDR2 from the germline V gene are LNHDA and SQIVND (reference sequence). This CDR3 comprises 13 residues. Between the trimmed V and J ends, which lost 5 bases and 12 bases, there was a span of 16 bases. The CDR3 nucleotides read TGTGCCAGTAGTCAAACTAAGTCATTCAAGCTGTTTTTT. It is translated as CASSQTKSFKLFF.

The chain carries TRBV7-6 and TRBJ1-1; weak D call: TRBD1 (6 bases). The CDR3 contains 14 residues. Germline values: CDR1 SGHVS, CDR2 FNYEAQ. V lost 3 bases, J lost 1 base, and 9 bases lay in between. This CDR3 is CASSLGTRNTEAFF. CDR3 sequence (DNA): TGTGCCAGCAGCTTGGGGACAAGGAACACTGAAGCTTTCTTT.